This TCR beta chain derives from a study of control samples from healthy donors and cancer patients (dated by TCRdb to the early 2020s). On this clone: Its antigen specificity is not known. The record has no base qualities; no much larger clone is one base away.

Cut back by 1 base and 4 bases, the V and J ends lie 8 bases apart. The CDR3, from cysteine to phenylalanine, totals 15 residues. Left in the record is the CDR3 DNA by itself, 45 bases read in frame from the first base. The germline V gene provides CDR1 SGHTA and CDR2 FQGNSA. Libraries were constructed by the immunoSEQ multiplex PCR assay. The source is immuneACCESS, and TCRdb retained only in-frame sequences with V and J called. Part of the clones is not carried over; for the studies checked, unresolved V genes explain less than half of this, and the remainder is unexplained. The sample table contains approximately 90,000 clones; only one count was recorded for approximately 81% of them. The top ten clonotypes cover 2.1% of the sample.

The rearranged chain carries TRBV7-2 and TRBJ2-6; no D gene is confidently identified. The sequence was obtained from a woman aged 40 to 50 in good health. The sequencing sample was made of blood. The DNA sequence is TGTGCCAGCAGCTTAGGTCCAGGAGGGGCCAACGTCCTGACTTTC. Translated, this is CASSLGPGGANVLTF.